These T cell receptor beta chains were read from a single sample in a study of blood T cell repertoires in COVID-19. Profiling relied on immunoSEQ multiplex PCR, and the TCRdb table lists in-frame clones only, not all of them. The sample holds fewer than 200,000 clones, roughly 80% seen once. Sequenced input: peripheral blood. All receptors derive from a woman in her sixties or seventies with COVID-19, enrolled during active disease. Both conserved end residues are part of each CDR3. The D gene is left open where the match is weak. Clone size, where shown, is once, few, many, or a class for clones that have expanded.

j_call d_call clone_size v_call cdr3_nt cdr3_aa
TRBJ2-5 TRBD1 - TRBV18 TGTGCCAGCTCACCCGGGACAGCGGAGACCCAGTACTTC CASSPGTAETQYF
TRBJ1-5 - - TRBV18 TGTGCCAGCTCACCAGGGGCTGGAAATCAGCCCCAGCATTTT CASSPGAGNQPQHF
TRBJ2-1 TRBD1 - TRBV9 TGTGCCAGCAGCGGGGACAGGGGAGACAATGAGCAGTTCTTC CASSGDRGDNEQFF
TRBJ2-3 TRBD2 - TRBV7-3 TGTGCCAGCAGCCAAGGGACTAGCGGGAGAGGGGGCACAGATACGCAGTATTTT CASSQGTSGRGGTDTQYF
TRBJ2-1 - few TRBV10-1 TGCGCCAGCAGTGAGTCTAACAAGAATGAGCAGTTCTTC CASSESNKNEQFF
TRBJ2-2 TRBD2 - TRBV28 TGTGCCAGCAGTTTCCTAGCGGGAGGGCCCGGGGAGCTGTTTTTT CASSFLAGGPGELFF
TRBJ2-7 - - TRBV3-1/TRBV3-2 TGTGCCAGCAGCCAAATAATTCGTACCACAGAGCAGTACTTC CASSQIIRTTEQYF
TRBJ2-1 - once TRBV18 TGTGCCAGCTCACCGGGACTCGCTCTGTGGAATGAGCAGTTCTTC CASSPGLALWNEQFF
TRBJ2-5 TRBD1 - TRBV18 TGTGCCAGCGCCACAGGGGTGGAAGAGACCCAGTACTTC CASATGVEETQYF
TRBJ1-2 TRBD1 - TRBV6-2/TRBV6-3 TGTGCCAGCAGTGCTTCCGGGACAGCCTTTTTCTATGGCTACACCTTC CASSASGTAFFYGYTF
TRBJ1-1 TRBD1 - TRBV28 TGTGCCAGCAGGACAGGGGGCGCACGGAACACTGAAGCTTTCTTT CASRTGGARNTEAFF
TRBJ2-3 - few TRBV7-6 TGTGCCAGCAGCTTCTCGGGAGCGAACACAGATACGCAGTATTTT CASSFSGANTDTQYF
TRBJ1-1 TRBD1 - TRBV5-1 TGCGCCAGCAGCTTGAGGGCGGTGGCAGGGGGCGAAGGGAACACTGAAGCTTTCTTT CASSLRAVAGGEGNTEAFF
TRBJ2-2 TRBD1 - TRBV6-1 TGTGCCAGCAGTGAAAGGGCAGGGGGCAACACCGGGGAGCTGTTTTTT CASSERAGGNTGELFF
TRBJ2-2 TRBD1 - TRBV27 TGTGCCAGCAGTCCATATAGGGGGCTTGGCACCGGGGAGCTGTTTTTT CASSPYRGLGTGELFF
TRBJ2-5 TRBD1 - TRBV7-8 TGTGCCAGCAGCTTCCCCGACAGGGAAGAGACCCAGTACTTC CASSFPDREETQYF
TRBJ2-3 TRBD2 - TRBV11-2 TGTGCCAGCAGCTTAGATGGGGGGACTAGCGGGAGGCCTGAGTATTTT CASSLDGGTSGRPEYF
TRBJ1-1 TRBD1 few TRBV3-1/TRBV3-2 TGTGCCAGCAGCGCTCGGGACAGCCCCGAAGCTGAAGCTTTCTTT CASSARDSPEAEAFF
TRBJ2-5 - - TRBV24-1 TGTGCCACCAGTGATCCCGTTCTTAGCGGAAAAGAGACCCAGTACTTC CATSDPVLSGKETQYF
TRBJ2-3 - - TRBV5-4 TGTGCCAGCAGCCCTAGCACAGATACGCAGTATTTT CASSPSTDTQYF
TRBJ1-2 TRBD1 - TRBV15 TGTGCCACCAGCAGCGGTGGCAGGGGGCGGGATGGCTACACCTTC CATSSGGRGRDGYTF
TRBJ2-2 TRBD2 - TRBV19 TGTGCCAGTAGCCCGGGCGGGGGGCTAATCGGGGAGCTGTTTTTT CASSPGGGLIGELFF
TRBJ2-3 TRBD1 - TRBV18 TGTGCCAGCTCACCACCGTATCCGACAGGGGGCGCATATGATACGCAGTATTTT CASSPPYPTGGAYDTQYF
TRBJ1-6 TRBD1 - TRBV7-7 TGTGCCAGCAGCCCTAGGCGGGACAGGGTGATGAATAATTCACCCCTCCACTTT CASSPRRDRVMNNSPLHF
TRBJ2-2 TRBD2 once TRBV3-1/TRBV3-2 TGTGCCAGCAGTCGGGGCCTAGCGGGAGCTTGGGACACCGGGGAGCTGTTTTTT CASSRGLAGAWDTGELFF
TRBJ2-7 TRBD1 - TRBV4-1 TGCGCCAGCAGCCAGCCTGCCCGAAACCCCTTTATAACAGGGGGCCACTCCTACGAGCAGTACTTC CASSQPARNPFITGGHSYEQYF
TRBJ2-4 TRBD2 - TRBV5-4 TGTGCCAGCAGCCCCGGGGGGGCCAAAAACATTCAGTACTTC CASSPGGAKNIQYF
TRBJ1-3 - - TRBV18 TGTGCCAGCTCACTCGGAGATCAGGGCTCTGGAAACACCATATATTTT CASSLGDQGSGNTIYF
TRBJ1-1 - - TRBV19 TGTGCCAGTAGTATACGGGTCGGGAACACTGAAGCTTTCTTT CASSIRVGNTEAFF
TRBJ2-5 - - TRBV18 TGTGCCAGCTCAGGCAGGCAAGAGACCCAGTACTTC CASSGRQETQYF
TRBJ2-1 - - TRBV5-1 TGCGCCAGCAGCTTGGCGGCGGGAAGCTACAATGAGCAGTTCTTC CASSLAAGSYNEQFF
TRBJ1-1 TRBD1 - TRBV30 TGTGCCTGGAGAAAGACAGGGGAAGGGGGAGCTTTCTTT CAWRKTGEGGAFF
TRBJ1-5 - once TRBV5-1 TGCGCCAGCAGGATTGGACCGGGGGATAGCAATCAGCCCCAGCATTTT CASRIGPGDSNQPQHF
TRBJ2-1 TRBD2 - TRBV28 TGTGCCAGCAACAGGTCGGGGAGGGGTGAGGAGAATGAGCAGTTCTTC CASNRSGRGEENEQFF
TRBJ1-5 - few TRBV7-2 TGTGCCAGCAGCTTAGACGGGCCCCAGCATTTT CASSLDGPQHF
TRBJ1-5 - few TRBV27 TGTGCCAGCAGCCTTATCGGGGGTAGTCAGCCCCAGCATTTT CASSLIGGSQPQHF
TRBJ1-2 TRBD1 once TRBV28 TGTGCCAGCATCCGGACAGGGGGCCGTGGCTACACCTTC CASIRTGGRGYTF
TRBJ1-1 TRBD1 - TRBV3-1/TRBV3-2 TGTGCCAGCAGCTCAGGACAGGGGGCGAGAAACACTGAAGCTTTCTTT CASSSGQGARNTEAFF
TRBJ1-1 - - TRBV5-4 TGTGCCAGCAGCCCAGGGGAGAAGGAAGCTTTCTTT CASSPGEKEAFF
TRBJ2-1 TRBD1 - TRBV24-1 TGTGCCACCAGTGATTCGTTGGGACAGGGCACATCCTACAATGAGCAGTTCTTC CATSDSLGQGTSYNEQFF
TRBJ2-3 TRBD2 once TRBV7-2 TGTGCCAGCAGCTTAGCTGCGGGAGGAGGGGCAGATACGCAGTATTTT CASSLAAGGGADTQYF
TRBJ1-4 - once TRBV19 TGTGCCAGCGGCGGTGGGGCCAGGAATGAAAAACTGTTTTTT CASGGGARNEKLFF
TRBJ1-3 TRBD1 once TRBV30 TGTGCCTGGAGTCAGGGGGTGCCAGGAAACACCATATATTTT CAWSQGVPGNTIYF
TRBJ2-7 TRBD1 - TRBV7-2 TGTGCCAGCAGTTTGGGACAGGGTCACAACGAGCAGTACTTC CASSLGQGHNEQYF
TRBJ1-3 - - TRBV19 TGTGCCAGTAGTATCGTCTCTGGAAACACCATATATTTT CASSIVSGNTIYF
TRBJ2-3 TRBD2 - TRBV6-2/TRBV6-3 TGTGCCAGCAGTTACGGCGGGACTACCGTACCGGGGGCAGATACGCAGTATTTT CASSYGGTTVPGADTQYF
TRBJ1-2 - - TRBV29-1 TGCAGCGTTTCTACAGGGATCTATGGCTACACCTTC CSVSTGIYGYTF
TRBJ2-3 TRBD2 - TRBV5-4 TGTGCCAGCAGCGCTCCGGGACTAGCGGGAGGGCGAGATACGCAGTATTTT CASSAPGLAGGRDTQYF
TRBJ1-6 - - TRBV28 TGTGCCAGCAGTATCATGAGCTCCTATAATTCACCCCTCCACTTT CASSIMSSYNSPLHF
TRBJ2-2 - - TRBV6-2/TRBV6-3 TGTGCCAGCAGTTACTCTGGCGGAAACACCGGGGAGCTGTTTTTT CASSYSGGNTGELFF
TRBJ1-4 - - TRBV5-1 TGCGCCAGCAGCTTGGCGCAGGGAGGGAATGAAAAACTGTTTTTT CASSLAQGGNEKLFF
TRBJ2-3 - - TRBV3-1/TRBV3-2 TGTGCCAGCAGCCAATCGGGTAACCTAGATACGCAGTATTTT CASSQSGNLDTQYF
TRBJ1-2 - once TRBV19 TGTGCCAGTAGTACCCCTCAGTGGGGGCGCACCTTC CASSTPQWGRTF
TRBJ2-1 - - TRBV6-5 TGTGCCAGCAGCCGGGACAATGAGCAGTTCTTC CASSRDNEQFF
TRBJ1-6 - - TRBV5-6 TGTGCCAGCAGCCTTAGGAAAATTAGGGAGGATTCACCCCTCCACTTT CASSLRKIREDSPLHF